Here is one T cell receptor beta chain with its context. Its antigen specificity is not known. It has no much larger one-base neighbor in the sample; base qualities were not kept. Sequencing was carried out with an Illumina NovaSeq 6000. cDNA libraries for TCRalpha and TCRbeta were prepared by 5'RACE using constant-segment primers, with sample barcodes and unique molecular identifiers added. RNA was extracted from every sample with Trizol reagent. The libraries were amplified in two PCR steps, and the second step added a second sample barcode and Illumina TruSeq adapters. Sequencing of the libraries was done on an Illumina NovaSeq, producing 2 x 150 bp paired-end reads. Turning to the authors' computational methods: Demultiplexing of reads and collapsing into UMI-guided consensus sequences were performed with migec v1.2.7. Using mixcr v2.1.11, UMI consensuses were aligned to TRA and TRB V and J templates and then assembled into clonotypes. Expanded or contracted clonotypes were those called significant by both edgeR and NoisET, with noise models trained on biological replicates. For edgeR calls, the cutoffs were a false discovery rate-adjusted p below 0.01 and a log2 fold-change threshold of 1. As an exploratory analysis of dynamics, PCA with hierarchical clustering was applied to max-normalized trajectories of the 1000 most abundant clonotypes. The CD4 or CD8 phenotype of responding clones was assigned using the separately sequenced CD4+ and CD8+ repertoires. Clones were called with MiXCR by TCRdb after fastp trimmed the public reads at Q25, and only in-frame beta chains were retained. One record per CDR3 amino acid sequence lists the most common genes and DNA. In this record, the V and J calls reflect TCRdb's handling and not the investigators' own analysis. The sample contains about 540,000 distinct CDR3 sequences, just over 20% of them found a single time. Of the sample, 12% is held by the ten largest clones.

The germline V gene (reference sequence) specifies MNHEY as CDR1 and SMNVEV as CDR2. The CDR3 has 13 amino acids, counting the end cysteine and phenylalanine. The retained sequence is limited to the CDR3, 39 bases, with the frame set at the first base. A distance of 15 bases separates the germline ends of V and J, which lose 10 bases and 3 bases respectively. Ficoll-Paque density gradient centrifugation was used to isolate PBMCs. The data were obtained in a study of T-cell memory formation after mild COVID-19 (dated by TCRdb to about 2021). About the study as a whole: TCR sequence clusters from the two donors were found to be largely donor specific. In two donors, T-cell clones that expanded and contracted after mild COVID-19 were tracked by sequencing TCRalpha and TCRbeta repertoires over time. Two young, previously healthy adult volunteers made up the cohort, one male and one female. The research as a whole found: The study covered only a couple of mild cases, and larger cohorts including severe cases with pre-infection samples were considered necessary. SARS-CoV-2 specificity was not confirmed for the second-wave clones peaking on day 37. Clones that contracted from day 15 to 85 showed balanced CD4/CD8 phenotypes, whereas a second wave of clones that expanded from day 15 to 37 leaned towards CD4+. Some responding clones were detected in pre-infection memory, which suggested that pre-existing cross-reactive memory T cells had joined the SARS-CoV-2 response. Contracting CD4+ clones were found mainly in CM and EM memory subsets, while CD8+ clones were enriched in EMRA.

Sequenced material: PBMCs or a T cell subset sorted from them (not recorded which). The V gene is TRBV27 and the J gene is TRBJ1-1; TRBD1 is a weak D gene call, 6 bases matching. The source is an adult woman who had mild COVID-19 (a few samples of this study predate the infection). The sample titles of this study are shuffled in the database, so cell type and time point are left out; the donor was told from shared clones. The sequence in DNA is TGTGCCACCCGGGGGCAGGGTGACACTGAAGCTTTCTTT. The encoded protein is CATRGQGDTEAFF.